The 22 T cell receptor beta chains given below trace back to one sample, sequenced in a study of beta chain features in type 1 diabetes (dated by TCRdb to about 2018). Study-wide conclusions, independent of this receptor: A moderate but significant shortening of TCRB CDR3 length was observed in type 1 diabetes patients in all four CD4+ subsets.

Antigen specificity for these receptors is unknown. Library creation used the immunoSEQ multiplex PCR assay. The entire isolated RNA was reverse transcribed using the High Capacity cDNA Reverse Transcription Kit, and thus expressed TCRB transcripts were sequenced. As stored in TCRdb, this immuneACCESS dataset retains in-frame rearrangements with V and J assigned. A fraction of the clones does not appear; measured against another copy, unresolved V genes explain less than half of the discrepancy, and the remainder lacks a known reason. This sample gives 160,000 or so clones in total; roughly 9% of them show up just once. The ten largest clones capture 0.65% to 0.9% of the sample. Sequenced material: central memory CD4+ T cells from blood. The receptors originated from a woman between 25 and 40 years old with type 1 diabetes.

V usage is TRBV7-2 and J usage is TRBJ2-7, with 12 bases aligning to TRBD2. Trimming removed 4 bases from V and 0 bases from J; junction bases left unmatched: 1. Germline CDR1 reads SGHTA; CDR2 reads FQGNSA. The CDR3 totals 15 residues. In nucleotides, the CDR3 is TGTGCCAGCAGCTCACTAGCGGGAGGCTCCTACGAGCAGTACTTC. Its protein is CASSSLAGGSYEQYF. The full variable domain, its missing parts supplied by reference TRBV7-2 and TRBJ2-7, is GAGVSQSPSNKVTEKGKDVELRCDPISGHTALYWYRQSLGQGLEFLIYFQGNSAPDKSGLPSDRFSAERTGGSVSTLTIQRTQQEDSAVYLCASSSLAGGSYEQYFGPGTRLTVT.

The chain links TRBV5-1 to TRBJ1-2, with 7 positions matching TRBD1. Per the germline V gene, CDR1 is SGHRS and CDR2 is YFSETQ. Losses at the gene ends were 4 bases for V and 8 bases for J; bases not matched to a gene: 14. This CDR3 has 15 amino acids. The CDR3 here is CASSPDLDRPVGYTF. The CDR3, as DNA: TGCGCCAGCAGCCCCGACTTGGACAGGCCAGTGGGCTACACCTTC.

This clone showed up just a few times. The rearrangement links TRBV4-2 to TRBJ2-7; TRBD2 matches at 8 bases. After removal of 4 bases from V and 2 bases from J, the junction contained 10 bases not matched to a gene. Germline CDR1 reads LGHNA; CDR2 reads YNFKEQ. CDR3 length: 16 residues. The DNA of the CDR3 is TGTGCCAGCAGCCTTAAAGGAGGGACTAGGGCCTACGAGCAGTACTTC. Translation: CASSLKGGTRAYEQYF.

The V call is TRBV7-9, the J call TRBJ1-1; 9 positions match TRBD1. The CDR3 runs to 19 residues. Germline assignment: CDR1 SEHNR and CDR2 FQNEAQ (reference sequence). The V and J ends lost 3 bases and 1 base, in that order; junction bases with no gene match: 15. CDR3 in amino acids: CASSFSWTGASGGNTEAFF. The CDR3 region has the DNA TGTGCCAGCAGCTTCTCTTGGACAGGGGCGTCCGGGGGGAACACTGAAGCTTTCTTT.

This chain connects TRBV21-1 to TRBJ2-5; the table assigns TRBD2, which was not confirmed against the DNA. TRBV21-1 has pseudogene status. The CDR3 totals 16 residues. The CDR3 protein is CASSKSQREGQETQYF. In nucleotides, the CDR3 is TGTGCCAGCAGCAAGTCCCAGCGGGAGGGCCAGGAGACCCAGTACTTC.

This clone was detected a few times. The chain employs TRBV7-9 and TRBJ2-7; 7 nucleotides agree with TRBD1. The J segment lost 2 bases and the V segment lost 4 bases, leaving 8 bases of the junction unmatched. The CDR3 is made up of 15 amino acids. In germline, CDR1 is SEHNR, CDR2 FQNEAQ (reference sequence). CDR3 in amino acids: CASSSGQRPPYEQYF. CDR3 coding DNA: TGTGCCAGCAGCTCGGGACAGAGGCCCCCCTACGAGCAGTACTTC.

This clone was counted only a few times. The CDR3 bases are TGTGCCAGCAGCCAAGGACAGGCGGTGGGGTATAACACTGAAGCTTTCTTT. It specifies CASSQGQAVGYNTEAFF. The chain uses TRBV4-2 and TRBJ1-1; a weak D match, TRBD1 (6 bases). Deletions cut 1 base from V and 2 bases from J, with 17 bases between. From germline, CDR1 is LGHNA and CDR2 YNFKEQ. CDR3 length: 17 amino acids.

The chain has TRBV2 and TRBJ2-3, with a possible D match to TRBD2 (5 bases). V shed 7 bases and J shed 4 bases, with 15 bases lying between them. The length of the CDR3 is 14 residues. From germline, CDR1 is SNHLY and CDR2 FYNNEI. As DNA, the CDR3 is TGTGCCAGCAAGACGCTTTGGGGAGCAGATACGCAGTATTTT. Translating it yields CASKTLWGADTQYF. Full variable domain (missing parts from reference TRBV2 and TRBJ2-3): EPEVTQTPSHQVTQMGQEVILRCVPISNHLYFYWYRQILGQKVEFLVSFYNNEISEKSEIFDDQFSVERPDGSNFTLKIRSTKLEDSAMYFCASKTLWGADTQYFGPGTRLTVL.

There are a few counts of this clone. V usage is TRBV18 and J usage is TRBJ2-3; 8 nucleotides agree with TRBD2. V trimming: 3 bases; J trimming: 6 bases; junction bases outside the gene matches: 2. CDR1 is KGHSH, CDR2 LQKENI, per germline. This CDR3 is built from 13 residues. The CDR3 sequence: CASSPSGGDTQYF. CDR3 nucleotide sequence: TGTGCCAGCTCACCGAGCGGGGGCGATACGCAGTATTTT.

The gene calls are TRBV14 and TRBJ1-4; D is uncertain. Per germline, CDR1 SGHDN and CDR2 FVKESK. This CDR3 spans 16 amino acids. The V and J ends lost 2 bases and 5 bases respectively, with 15 bases between them. The CDR3 loop reads CASSQNRIAVNEKLFF. The CDR3 nucleotides read TGTGCCAGCAGCCAAAACCGCATCGCAGTGAATGAAAAACTGTTTTTT.

This clone was observed a few times. The genes are TRBV4-2 and TRBJ1-2, with no clear D. The CDR3 contains 16 residues. Germline CDR1 reads LGHNA; CDR2 reads YNFKEQ. Trimming removed 4 bases at V and 2 bases at J, with 17 bases between. CDR3 amino acids: CASSRSVPAGNYGYTF. The CDR3 DNA follows: TGTGCCAGCAGCCGATCAGTCCCGGCCGGGAACTATGGCTACACCTTC.

This clone was seen more than once but under ten times. V is TRBV5-6 and J is TRBJ2-3; D is perhaps TRBD1 (5 bases). Germline assignment: CDR1 SGHDT and CDR2 YYEEEE. The length of the CDR3 is 12 residues. The germline V and J ends were trimmed by 4 bases and 4 bases, with 7 bases remaining between them. CDR3 nucleotides: TGTGCCAGCAGCCAAGGGGCAGATACGCAGTATTTT. Translating it yields CASSQGADTQYF. The complete variable domain, with remaining parts taken from reference TRBV5-6 and TRBJ2-3, reads DAGVTQSPTHLIKTRGQQVTLRCSPKSGHDTVSWYQQALGQGPQFIFQYYEEEERQRGNFPDRFSGHQFPNYSSELNVNALLLGDSALYLCASSQGADTQYFGPGTRLTVL.

This clone has only a few counts. The V and J genes are TRBV5-1 and TRBJ1-1; D is perhaps TRBD1 (6 bases). Germline CDR1 is SGHRS and CDR2 is YFSETQ. Trimming cost V 4 bases and J 5 bases, with 12 bases left between them. This CDR3 has 13 residues. CDR3 protein: CASSRSGETEAFF. DNA of the CDR3: TGCGCCAGCAGCCGGTCAGGGGAGACTGAAGCTTTCTTT.

A few counts support this clone. This chain uses TRBV5-1 with TRBJ2-7; D is possibly TRBD2 (5 bases). Trimming pared 1 base from V and 2 bases from J, leaving 19 bases between. From germline, CDR1 is SGHRS and CDR2 YFSETQ. The length of the CDR3 is 17 residues. CDR3 sequence: CASSLYGSGAATYEQYF. CDR3 DNA: TGCGCCAGCAGCTTGTACGGTTCCGGAGCGGCCACCTACGAGCAGTACTTC.

This clone was detected a few times. This chain links TRBV7-9 with TRBJ2-1; D might be TRBD1 (6 bases). V lost 6 bases to trimming and J lost 6 bases, with 9 bases between them. The CDR3 spans 12 residues. From germline, CDR1 is SEHNR and CDR2 FQNEAQ (reference sequence). In DNA, the CDR3 is TGTGCCAGCAGAATGGACAGCAATGAGCAGTTCTTC. This translates into CASRMDSNEQFF.

The rearrangement links TRBV28 to TRBJ2-7, with 8 bases identical to TRBD2. CDR3 size: 16 residues. CDR1 and CDR2 from the germline V gene are MDHEN and SYDVKM. V trimming: 4 bases; J trimming: 0 bases; junction bases outside the gene matches: 8. The CDR3 loop reads CASSSPSGRGSYEQYF. The CDR3 nucleotides read TGTGCCAGCAGTTCCCCCAGCGGGAGAGGCTCCTACGAGCAGTACTTC.

The rearrangement uses TRBV27 and TRBJ2-3, with TRBD2 identical over 8 bases. CDR3 size: 15 residues. The ends lost 8 bases at V and 1 base at J; junction bases unmatched: 8. Germline V CDR1 and CDR2: MNHEY, SMNVEV (reference sequence). This CDR3 is CASGFGRGRTDTQYF. The CDR3 DNA sequence: TGTGCCAGCGGGTTCGGGAGGGGCCGCACAGATACGCAGTATTTT.

V usage is TRBV13 and J usage is TRBJ1-1; D remains ambiguous. The CDR3 loop spans 13 amino acids. The germline CDR1 and CDR2 sequences are PRHDT and FYEKMQ (reference sequence). V shed 5 bases and J shed 1 base, with 8 bases lying between them. CDR3 nucleotide sequence: TGTGCCAGCAGCCCGCGGGGGAACACTGAAGCTTTCTTT. Amino acids: CASSPRGNTEAFF. Based on the CDR3 plus reference TRBV13 and TRBJ1-1, the full variable domain is AAGVIQSPRHLIKEKRETATLKCYPIPRHDTVYWYQQGPGQDPQFLISFYEKMQSDKGSIPDRFSAQQFSDYHSELNMSSLELGDSALYFCASSPRGNTEAFFGQGTRLTVV.

The chain carries TRBV9 and TRBJ2-7; TRBD1 matches 9 bases. Unmatched junction bases numbered 7, after V lost 3 bases and J lost 6 bases. This CDR3 has 14 amino acids. Germline CDR1 reads SGDLS; CDR2 reads YYNGEE. In DNA form, the CDR3 reads TGTGCCAGCAGCGCCAGGGACAGGGAAGGCGAGCAGTACTTC. Residues: CASSARDREGEQYF. The entire variable domain, with the rest obtained from reference TRBV9 and TRBJ2-7, is as follows: DSGVTQTPKHLITATGQRVTLRCSPRSGDLSVYWYQQSLDQGLQFLIQYYNGEERAKGNILERFSAQQFPDLHSELNLSSLELGDSALYFCASSARDREGEQYFGPGTRLTVT.

The chain carries TRBV11-2 and TRBJ2-5; a possible D gene is TRBD1 (5 bases). The germline V gene encodes CDR1 SGHAT and CDR2 FQNNGV. The V end lost 4 bases, the J end lost 1 base, and 19 bases lay between the germline ends. The CDR3 loop spans 17 amino acids. CDR3 sequence (DNA): TGTGCCAGCAGCTCATTAGTGGCCCCGGACACCCAAGAGACCCAGTACTTC. It specifies CASSSLVAPDTQETQYF. Full variable domain (missing parts from reference TRBV11-2 and TRBJ2-5): EAGVAQSPRYKIIEKRQSVAFWCNPISGHATLYWYQQILGQGPKLLIQFQNNGVVDDSQLPKDRFSAERLKGVDSTLKIQPAKLEDSAVYLCASSSLVAPDTQETQYFGPGTRLLVL.

In this sample, this clone turned up many times. V and J are TRBV9 and TRBJ2-1; the match to TRBD2 covers 12 bases. The ends lost 0 bases at V and 5 bases at J; junction bases unmatched: 6. Germline assignment: CDR1 SGDLS and CDR2 YYNGEE. The CDR3 has 17 residues. The CDR3 DNA reads TGTGCCAGCAGCGTAGGACTAGCGGGGGACCGTGACAATGAGCAGTTCTTC. Its translation is CASSVGLAGDRDNEQFF.

V usage is TRBV30 and J usage is TRBJ2-7; 8 positions agree with TRBD2. Trimming cost V 0 bases and J 7 bases; bases outside gene matches: 5. CDR3 length: 13 residues. Germline CDR1 GTSNPN, CDR2 SVGIG (reference sequence). The CDR3 coding sequence is TGTGCCTGGAGTGTAAGAGCGGGAGTTGAGCAGTACTTC. Translation: CAWSVRAGVEQYF. Filled out from reference TRBV30 and TRBJ2-7, the complete variable domain reads SQTIHQWPATLVQPVGSPLSLECTVEGTSNPNLYWYRQAAGRGLQLLFYSVGIGQISSEVPQNLSASRPQDRQFILSSKKLLLSDSGFYLCAWSVRAGVEQYFGPGTRLTVT.